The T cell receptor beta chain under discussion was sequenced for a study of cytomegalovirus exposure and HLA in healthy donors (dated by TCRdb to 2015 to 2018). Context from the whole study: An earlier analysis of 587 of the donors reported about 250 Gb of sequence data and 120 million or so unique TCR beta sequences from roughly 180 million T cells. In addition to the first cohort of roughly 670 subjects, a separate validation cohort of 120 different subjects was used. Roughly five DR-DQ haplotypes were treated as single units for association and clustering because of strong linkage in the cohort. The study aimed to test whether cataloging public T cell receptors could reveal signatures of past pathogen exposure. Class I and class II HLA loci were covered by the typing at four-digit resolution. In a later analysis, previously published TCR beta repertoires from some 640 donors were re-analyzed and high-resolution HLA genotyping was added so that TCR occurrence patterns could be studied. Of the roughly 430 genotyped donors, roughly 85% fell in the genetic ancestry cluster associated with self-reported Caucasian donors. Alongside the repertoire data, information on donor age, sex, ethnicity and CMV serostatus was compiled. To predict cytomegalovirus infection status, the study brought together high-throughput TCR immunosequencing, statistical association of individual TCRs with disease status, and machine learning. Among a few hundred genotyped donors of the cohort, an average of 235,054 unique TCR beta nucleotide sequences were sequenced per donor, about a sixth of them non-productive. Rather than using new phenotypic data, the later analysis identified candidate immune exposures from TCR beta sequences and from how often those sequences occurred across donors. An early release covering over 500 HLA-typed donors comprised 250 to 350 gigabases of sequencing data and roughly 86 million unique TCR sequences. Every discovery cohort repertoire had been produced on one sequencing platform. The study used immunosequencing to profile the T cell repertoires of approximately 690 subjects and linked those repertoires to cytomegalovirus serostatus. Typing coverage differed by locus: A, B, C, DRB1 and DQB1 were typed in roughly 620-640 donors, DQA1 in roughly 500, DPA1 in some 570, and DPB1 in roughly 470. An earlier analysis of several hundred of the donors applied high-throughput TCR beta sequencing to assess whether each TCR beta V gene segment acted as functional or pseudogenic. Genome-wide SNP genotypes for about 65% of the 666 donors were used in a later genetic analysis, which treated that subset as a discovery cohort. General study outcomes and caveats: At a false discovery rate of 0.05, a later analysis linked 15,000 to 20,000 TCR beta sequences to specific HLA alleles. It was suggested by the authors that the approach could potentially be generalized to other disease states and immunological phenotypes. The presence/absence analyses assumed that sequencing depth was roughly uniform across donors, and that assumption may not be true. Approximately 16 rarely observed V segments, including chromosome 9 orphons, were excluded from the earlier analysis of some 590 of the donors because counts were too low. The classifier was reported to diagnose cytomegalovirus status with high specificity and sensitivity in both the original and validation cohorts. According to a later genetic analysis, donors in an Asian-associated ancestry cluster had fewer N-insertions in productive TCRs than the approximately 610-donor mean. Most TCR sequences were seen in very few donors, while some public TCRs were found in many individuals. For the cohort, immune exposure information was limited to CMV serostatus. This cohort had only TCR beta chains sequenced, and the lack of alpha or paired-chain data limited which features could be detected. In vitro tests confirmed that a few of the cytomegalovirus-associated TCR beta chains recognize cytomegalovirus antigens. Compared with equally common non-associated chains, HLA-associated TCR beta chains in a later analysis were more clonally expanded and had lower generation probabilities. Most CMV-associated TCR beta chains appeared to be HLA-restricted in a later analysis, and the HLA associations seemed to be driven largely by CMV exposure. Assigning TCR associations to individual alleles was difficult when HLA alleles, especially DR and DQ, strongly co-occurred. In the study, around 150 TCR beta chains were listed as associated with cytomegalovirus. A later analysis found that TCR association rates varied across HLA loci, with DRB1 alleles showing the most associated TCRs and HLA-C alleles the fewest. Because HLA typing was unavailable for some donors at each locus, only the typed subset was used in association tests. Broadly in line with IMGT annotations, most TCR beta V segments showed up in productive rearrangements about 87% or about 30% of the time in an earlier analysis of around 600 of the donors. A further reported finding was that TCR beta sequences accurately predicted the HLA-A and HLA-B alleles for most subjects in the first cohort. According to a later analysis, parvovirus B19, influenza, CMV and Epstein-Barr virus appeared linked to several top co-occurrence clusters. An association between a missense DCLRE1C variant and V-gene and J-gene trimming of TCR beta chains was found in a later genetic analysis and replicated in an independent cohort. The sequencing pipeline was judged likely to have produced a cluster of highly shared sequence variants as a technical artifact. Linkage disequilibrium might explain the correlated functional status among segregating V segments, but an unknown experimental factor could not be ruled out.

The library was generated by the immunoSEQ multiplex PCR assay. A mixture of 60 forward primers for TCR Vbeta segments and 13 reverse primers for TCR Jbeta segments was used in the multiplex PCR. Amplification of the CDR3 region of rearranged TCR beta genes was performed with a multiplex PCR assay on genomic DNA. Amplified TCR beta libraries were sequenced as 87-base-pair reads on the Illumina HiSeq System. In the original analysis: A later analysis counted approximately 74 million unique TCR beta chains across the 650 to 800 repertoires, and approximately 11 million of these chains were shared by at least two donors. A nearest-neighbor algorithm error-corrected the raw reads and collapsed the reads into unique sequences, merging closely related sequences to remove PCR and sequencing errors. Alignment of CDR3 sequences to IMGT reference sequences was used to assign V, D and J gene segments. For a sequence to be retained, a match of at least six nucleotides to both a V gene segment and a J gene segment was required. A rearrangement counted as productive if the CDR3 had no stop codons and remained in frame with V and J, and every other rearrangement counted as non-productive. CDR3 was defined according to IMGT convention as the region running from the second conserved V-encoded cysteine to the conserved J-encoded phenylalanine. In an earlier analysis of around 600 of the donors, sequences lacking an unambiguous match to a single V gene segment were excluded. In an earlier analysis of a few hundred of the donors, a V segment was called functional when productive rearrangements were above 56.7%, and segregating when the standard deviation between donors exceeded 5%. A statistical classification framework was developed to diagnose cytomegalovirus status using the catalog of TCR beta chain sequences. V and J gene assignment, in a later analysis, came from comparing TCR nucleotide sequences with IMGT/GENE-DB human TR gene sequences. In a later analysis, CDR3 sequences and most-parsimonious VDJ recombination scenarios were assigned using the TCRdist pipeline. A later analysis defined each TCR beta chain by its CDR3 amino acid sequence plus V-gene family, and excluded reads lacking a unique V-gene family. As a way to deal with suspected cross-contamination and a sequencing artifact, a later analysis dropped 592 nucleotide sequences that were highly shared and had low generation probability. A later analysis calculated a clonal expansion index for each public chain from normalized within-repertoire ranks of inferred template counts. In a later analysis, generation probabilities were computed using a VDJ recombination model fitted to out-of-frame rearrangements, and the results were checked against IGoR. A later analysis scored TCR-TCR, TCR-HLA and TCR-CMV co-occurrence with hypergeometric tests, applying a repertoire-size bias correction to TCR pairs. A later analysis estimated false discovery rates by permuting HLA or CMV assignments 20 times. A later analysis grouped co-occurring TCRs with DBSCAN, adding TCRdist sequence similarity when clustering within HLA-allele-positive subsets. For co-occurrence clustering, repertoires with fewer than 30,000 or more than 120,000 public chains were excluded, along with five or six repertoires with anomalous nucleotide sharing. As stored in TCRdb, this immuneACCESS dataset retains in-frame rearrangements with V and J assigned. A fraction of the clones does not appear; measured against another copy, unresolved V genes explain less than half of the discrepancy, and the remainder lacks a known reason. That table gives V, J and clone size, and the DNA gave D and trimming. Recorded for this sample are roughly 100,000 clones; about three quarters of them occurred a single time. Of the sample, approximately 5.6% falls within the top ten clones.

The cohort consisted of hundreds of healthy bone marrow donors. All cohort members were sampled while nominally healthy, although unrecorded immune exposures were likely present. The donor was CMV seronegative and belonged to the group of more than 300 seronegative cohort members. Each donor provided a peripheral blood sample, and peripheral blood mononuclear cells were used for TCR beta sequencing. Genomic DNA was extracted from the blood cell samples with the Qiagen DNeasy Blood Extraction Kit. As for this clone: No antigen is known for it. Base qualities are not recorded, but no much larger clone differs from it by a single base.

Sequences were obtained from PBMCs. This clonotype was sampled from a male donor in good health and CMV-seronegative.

This receptor carries the CDR3 CASRGQGALQPQHF. The DNA sequence reads TGTGCCAGCAGGGGACAGGGGGCACTTCAGCCCCAGCATTTT. This receptor chain uses TRBV27 and TRBJ1-5, with 12 middle bases fitting TRBD1. Ends trimmed: V by 6 bases, J by 6 bases; bases unmatched to a gene: 3. CDR1 MNHEY and CDR2 SMNVEV were looked up in the germline V gene (reference sequence). CDR3 length: 14 amino acids, cysteine to phenylalanine. The read is trimmed to its CDR3 DNA, 42 bases read in frame from base 1.